The 5 T cell receptor beta chains below come from one sample, sequenced in a study of cytomegalovirus exposure and HLA in healthy donors. The PCR had 60 Vbeta and 13 Jbeta primers. Profiling relied on immunoSEQ multiplex PCR, and the TCRdb table lists in-frame clones only, not all of them. Here the sample spans about 150,000 clones, roughly 80% being singletons. Sequenced input: PBMCs. Receptor source: a male donor in good health and CMV-seronegative.

This chain uses TRBV9 with TRBJ2-1; TRBD2 matches 9 bases. Per the germline V gene, CDR1 is SGDLS and CDR2 is YYNGEE. Unmatched junction bases numbered 10, after V lost 3 bases and J lost 9 bases. The CDR3 sequence is 15 residues long. The CDR3 region has the DNA TGTGCCAGCAGCGATAGCGGGAGTAGAGTCGGTGAGCAGTTCTTC. It specifies CASSDSGSRVGEQFF.

The chain combines TRBV7-2 with TRBJ1-6, with D uncertain. Trimming cost V 5 bases and J 11 bases, with 19 bases left between them. Germline loops: CDR1 SGHTA, CDR2 FQGNSA. The CDR3 sequence is 15 residues long. CDR3 nucleotides: TGTGCCAGCAGCCCATCGACACCGGTTTTAGCACCCCTCCACTTT. This translates into CASSPSTPVLAPLHF.

This clone was found a few times. This sequence joins TRBV27 and TRBJ1-2, with 7 bases fitting TRBD1. Germline lookup yields CDR1 MNHEY and CDR2 SMNVEV (reference sequence). With 4 bases clipped from V and 3 bases from J, the junction kept 8 bases outside the gene matches. This CDR3 region has 15 residues. The CDR3 coding sequence is TGTGCCAGCAGTTCACGACAGGGACGCGACTATGGCTACACCTTC. The encoded protein is CASSSRQGRDYGYTF.

In DNA form, the CDR3 reads TGCGCCAGCAGCCAAGATGGTCAGGGGGGTGAAAAACTGTTTTTT. Its translation: CASSQDGQGGEKLFF. The chain links TRBV4-3 to TRBJ1-4; 7 bases map to TRBD1. Germline V CDR1 and CDR2: LGHNA, YSLEER. The junction had 5 bases not matched to a gene; V was cut back by 0 bases and J by 7 bases. This CDR3 has 15 residues.

This clone was counted only a few times. V is TRBV7-2 and J is TRBJ2-5; D is unclear. Germline V lookup: CDR1 SGHTA, CDR2 FQGNSA. Trimming shortened V by 0 bases and J by 4 bases, and 9 bases separated the two germline ends. This CDR3 has 14 residues. CDR3 in amino acids: CASSLASRSETQYF. The CDR3, as DNA: TGTGCCAGCAGCTTAGCTTCGCGGTCAGAGACCCAGTACTTC.